The next 24 T cell receptor beta chains were all read from a single sample in a study of human T cells and chemical hapten exposure. Documented time point: healthy volunteer bleed at 6 weeks. RNA extraction used unfractionated whole blood as the source of total RNA. TCRdb reanalysed the RACE reads using MiXCR and keeps one entry per CDR3 protein. Of 35,000 to 50,000 distinct CDR3 sequences in the sample, 3.7% were seen once. The sequenced sample consisted of whole blood. The receptors stem from a human donor in good health. Some clones in this sample may be carry-over from other donors' samples.

This clonotype occurred a few times. The V and J genes are TRBV29-1 and TRBJ1-1, with 11 nucleotides matching TRBD1. V lost 4 bases and J lost 5; bases outside the gene matches: 6. The germline CDR1 and CDR2 sequences are SQVTM and ANQGSEA. The CDR3 spans 14 residues. The CDR3 spells CSVGRTGGATEAFF. CDR3 coding DNA: TGCAGCGTTGGTCGGACAGGGGGCGCGACTGAAGCTTTCTTT.

The rearrangement uses TRBV7-9 and TRBJ2-3; TRBD2 matches at 9 bases. Germline V gives CDR1 SEHNR, CDR2 FQNEAQ (reference sequence). J lost 6 bases, V lost 4 bases, and 11 bases had no gene match. The CDR3 spans 16 residues. The CDR3: CASSSPVAAGGDTQYF. CDR3 coding DNA: TGTGCCAGCAGCTCCCCCGTAGCGGCGGGAGGGGATACGCAGTATTTT.

This clonotype was detected many times. The J gene is TRBJ2-5, the V gene TRBV29-1, with 8 bases fitting TRBD1. The germline V gene encodes CDR1 SQVTM and CDR2 ANQGSEA. The CDR3 covers 13 residues. V lost 6 bases and J lost 2; bases outside the gene matches: 5. The CDR3 reads CSVQGAQQETQYF. CDR3 DNA sequence: TGCAGCGTCCAGGGGGCCCAACAAGAGACCCAGTACTTC. The variable domain in full, completed from reference TRBV29-1 and TRBJ2-5, reads SAVISQKPSRDICQRGTSLTIQCQVDSQVTMMFWYRQQPGQSLTLIATANQGSEATYESGFVIDKFPISRPNLTFSTLTVSNMSPEDSSIYLCSVQGAQQETQYFGPGTRLLVL.

A few counts support this clonotype. The CDR3 is CSVTTRGGGTDTQYF. The DNA of the CDR3 is TGCAGCGTTACTACTCGGGGGGGGGGCACAGATACGCAGTATTTT. The chain is built from TRBV29-1 and TRBJ2-3, with 8 nucleotides matching TRBD2. This CDR3 spans 15 amino acids. Trimming took 5 bases from V and 1 from J; bases not matched to a gene: 8. Germline-derived CDR1 and CDR2 are SQVTM and ANQGSEA.

There are a few counts of this clonotype. The V call is TRBV5-4, the J call TRBJ1-1; possible D gene TRBD1, 5 bases. The CDR3 is made up of 14 amino acids. CDR1 SGHNT and CDR2 YYREEE come from the germline V gene (reference sequence). V lost 4 bases, J lost 3 bases, and 13 bases lay in between. The CDR3 region has the DNA TGTGCCAGCAGCCCCGCCTGGGGGTACACTGAAGCTTTCTTT. This gives the protein CASSPAWGYTEAFF.

There are many counts of this clonotype. The chain links TRBV6-2 or TRBV6-3 to TRBJ2-7; D is perhaps TRBD2 (5 bases). From germline, CDR1 is MNHEY and CDR2 SVGEGT. V was pared by 6 bases and J by 0 bases, with 15 bases between. The CDR3 spans 15 residues. CDR3 DNA: TGTGCCAGCAGGGGCGAGGGATTGGGCTCCTACGAGCAGTACTTC. This sequence encodes CASRGEGLGSYEQYF.

This clonotype appeared many times. The chain is built from TRBV25-1 and TRBJ1-2, with D perhaps matching TRBD1 (5 bases). This CDR3 spans 15 amino acids. Germline lookup yields CDR1 MGHDK and CDR2 SYGVNS. V shed 8 bases and J shed 0 bases, with 16 bases lying between them. The DNA for the CDR3 is TGTGCCAGCTCCGTTGGGGGACCCTCTAACTATGGCTACACCTTC. Encoded protein: CASSVGGPSNYGYTF.

The sample holds many counts of this clonotype. The chain carries TRBV12-3 or TRBV12-4 and TRBJ2-7; a weak D match, TRBD2 (6 bases). The CDR3 extends over 14 amino acids. V lost 3 bases, J lost 3 bases, and 12 bases lay in between. CDR3 nucleotide sequence: TGTGCCAGCAGTTTTAGGGACTTCTACTACGAGCAGTACTTC. Its translation is CASSFRDFYYEQYF.

There are a few counts of this clonotype. The gene calls are TRBV7-9 and TRBJ2-7; 7 bases are a match to TRBD2. Germline CDR1 is SEHNR and CDR2 is FQNEAQ (reference sequence). This CDR3 has 14 residues. Losses at the gene ends were 5 bases for V and 2 bases for J; bases not matched to a gene: 6. The CDR3 DNA follows: TGTGCCAGCAGCCGGGGGGAGTGGGCCTACGAGCAGTACTTC. Amino acids: CASSRGEWAYEQYF.

This clonotype was observed at least ten times. This chain uses TRBV28 with TRBJ1-1; D is perhaps TRBD1 (5 bases). Germline V gene sequence: CDR1 MDHEN, CDR2 SYDVKM. The V end was cut by 2 bases, the J end by 9 bases, with 7 bases between. This CDR3 contains 11 residues. The CDR3 DNA reads TGTGCCAGCAGTTTAAGGGACCAAGCTTTCTTT. Protein product: CASSLRDQAFF.

Ten or more counts support this clonotype. The genes are TRBV20-1 and TRBJ2-7, with D possibly TRBD2 on 6 matching bases. The germline V and J ends were trimmed by 3 bases and 5 bases, with 11 bases remaining between them. The CDR3 is 12 residues long. Germline CDR1 reads DFQATT; CDR2 reads SNEGSKA (reference sequence). The CDR3, as DNA: TGCAGTGCTAGGGGAGGTGCGGACGAGCAGTACTTC. Its translation is CSARGGADEQYF.

In this sample, this clonotype turned up many times. V and J are TRBV29-1 and TRBJ1-2; 7 positions match TRBD1. Per germline, CDR1 SQVTM and CDR2 ANQGSEA. The CDR3 loop spans 14 amino acids. Trimming cost V 3 bases and J 4 bases; bases outside gene matches: 8. The CDR3 loop reads CSVEPPGQLYGYTF. The CDR3 coding sequence is TGCAGCGTTGAGCCCCCGGGACAGCTCTATGGCTACACCTTC.

Many counts were recorded for this clonotype. The chain recombines TRBV12-5 with TRBJ1-1; D gene ambiguous. CDR3 length equals 13 residues. CDR1 is LGHNT, CDR2 FRNRAP, per germline. V was pared by 7 bases and J by 2 bases, with 11 bases between. CDR3 bases: TGTGCTAGTGCCCCGGACGGTAACACTGAAGCTTTCTTT. This translates into CASAPDGNTEAFF. The variable domain in full, with the rest retrieved from reference TRBV12-5 and TRBJ1-1, is DARVTQTPRHKVTEMGQEVTMRCQPILGHNTVFWYRQTMMQGLELLAYFRNRAPLDDSGMPKDRFSAEMPDATLATLKIQPSEPRDSAVYFCASAPDGNTEAFFGQGTRLTVV.

This rearrangement joins TRBV11-2 to TRBJ2-3, with a possible D match to TRBD1 (5 bases). CDR1 and CDR2 from the germline V gene are SGHAT and FQNNGV. V gave up 9 bases and J gave up 4 bases, with 11 bases separating them. The CDR3 length is 12 residues. This CDR3 reads CASSGAADTQYF. The CDR3 nucleotides are TGTGCCAGTAGTGGGGCGGCAGATACGCAGTATTTT.

The sample holds a few counts of this clonotype. The chain combines TRBV6-5 with TRBJ1-5; 9 positions agree with TRBD1. The CDR3 is 14 amino acids. V trimming: 5 bases; J trimming: 5 bases; junction bases outside the gene matches: 4. CDR1 is MNHEY, CDR2 SVGAGI, per germline. The CDR3 DNA follows: TGTGCCAGCAGTGAACGGACAGGGGATCAGCCCCAGCATTTT. Amino acid sequence: CASSERTGDQPQHF.

Many counts were recorded for this clonotype. V is TRBV6-5 and J is TRBJ1-5, with no clear D. This CDR3 region has 10 residues. Germline CDR1 MNHEY, CDR2 SVGAGI. Trimming removed 8 bases at V and 6 bases at J, with 5 bases between. CDR3 protein: CASGFQPQHF. Here the CDR3 DNA reads TGTGCCAGCGGTTTTCAGCCCCAGCATTTT.

This clonotype occurred many times. V is TRBV28 and J is TRBJ1-2, with D tentatively TRBD1 (6 bases). The ends were cut back, 7 bases at V and 4 bases at J, with 19 bases in the middle. The germline V gene encodes CDR1 MDHEN and CDR2 SYDVKM. The CDR3 loop spans 15 amino acids. The CDR3 loop reads CASTSQGPRGYGYTF. The CDR3 bases are TGTGCCAGCACCTCACAAGGCCCCAGGGGCTATGGCTACACCTTC.

Ten or more counts support this clonotype. V and J are TRBV3-1 and TRBJ1-4; D gene uncertain. The CDR3 totals 17 residues. Germline V lookup: CDR1 LGHDT, CDR2 YNNKEL (reference sequence). V was shortened by 2 bases and J by 7 bases, with 20 bases between the two germline ends. The CDR3 bases are TGTGCCAGCAGCCAATCCGTGCTATCGGGGTGGAGTGAAAAACTGTTTTTT. Translating it yields CASSQSVLSGWSEKLFF.

This clonotype was counted at least ten times. The rearrangement uses TRBV12-3 or TRBV12-4 and TRBJ2-7; 10 positions agree with TRBD1. The CDR3 consists of 14 residues. The ends lost 6 bases at V and 2 bases at J; junction bases unmatched: 4. The DNA for the CDR3 is TGTGCCAGCAGGGCCGGGACAGGGGCCTACGAGCAGTACTTC. Protein product: CASRAGTGAYEQYF.

This clonotype was recorded at least ten times. The gene calls are TRBV29-1 and TRBJ2-3; D is unclear. Germline V lookup: CDR1 SQVTM, CDR2 ANQGSEA. The CDR3 spans 14 residues. V was clipped by 2 bases and J by 3 bases, with 12 bases between them. The CDR3 protein is CSVEQRDSTDTQYF. The DNA of the CDR3 is TGCAGCGTTGAACAGAGAGATTCGACAGATACGCAGTATTTT.

This clonotype was seen repeatedly, ten times or more. V and J are TRBV12-3 or TRBV12-4 and TRBJ1-5; possible D gene TRBD1, 6 bases. The CDR3 length is 15 residues. V lost 7 bases and J 7 bases, leaving 20 bases between the germline ends. The CDR3 loop is CASTIGPWGGQPQHF. The CDR3 bases are TGTGCCAGCACGATTGGCCCATGGGGGGGCCAGCCCCAGCATTTT.

The table lists this clonotype with a few counts. The chain links TRBV4-1 to TRBJ2-6; D is unclear. CDR1 is MGHRA, CDR2 YSYEKL, per germline. CDR3 length equals 18 residues. V lost 6 bases and J 5 bases, leaving 23 bases between the germline ends. This chain's CDR3 is CASRGLGSNFDRANVLTF. The CDR3 bases are TGCGCCAGCAGGGGGTTAGGATCAAATTTCGACCGGGCCAACGTCCTGACTTTC.

This clonotype was observed at least ten times. This chain uses TRBV20-1 with TRBJ2-6; TRBD1 aligns across 11 bases. With 2 bases clipped from V and 0 bases from J, the junction kept 15 bases outside the gene matches. Germline loops: CDR1 DFQATT, CDR2 SNEGSKA (reference sequence). The CDR3 has 21 amino acids. The CDR3 DNA reads as TGCAGTGCTAGAAAGGGGACAGGGGGAGCGGGAGGCTCCTCTGGGGCCAACGTCCTGACTTTC. Its protein is CSARKGTGGAGGSSGANVLTF.

This clonotype was counted many times. The gene calls are TRBV6-2 or TRBV6-3 and TRBJ2-7; D uncertain. Germline CDR1 is MNHEY and CDR2 is SVGEGT. The V and J ends lost 6 bases and 4 bases respectively, with 16 bases between them. This CDR3 region has 14 residues. CDR3 residues: CASRPRVLGYEQYF. In DNA form, the CDR3 reads TGTGCCAGCAGACCCCGAGTGCTGGGGTACGAGCAGTACTTC.